Listed here are 3 T cell receptor beta chains from one sample, sequenced in a study of patients and donors after allogeneic stem cell transplantation. MiXCR was run by TCRdb on the RT-PCR reads, yielding one entry per CDR3 protein. This table holds approximately 430,000 distinct CDR3 sequences, approximately 16% found once. Sequencing used blood, either unsorted or a sorted T cell fraction (not recorded which). Every receptor here comes from a human donor who was either an allogeneic HSCT recipient or a stem cell or donor lymphocyte infusion donor (not recorded which). It is not recorded whose cells these are; they may come from a transplant donor.

This clonotype has more than one count but fewer than ten. The chain couples TRBV24-1 to TRBJ2-3; 7 bases agree with TRBD2. The CDR3 covers 14 residues. V dropped 9 bases and J dropped 1; count of bases not matched to a gene: 6. CDR1 is KGHDR, CDR2 SFDVKD, per germline. The CDR3 nucleotides are TGTGCCACCGCTGTCGCGGGGGGCACAGATACGCAGTATTTT. Protein product: CATAVAGGTDTQYF.

This clonotype was observed at least ten times. V usage is TRBV5-1 and J usage is TRBJ2-1; no reliable D call. The CDR3 totals 14 residues. The V gene's germline CDR1 is SGHRS and CDR2 YFSETQ. V gave up 0 bases and J gave up 4 bases, with 8 bases separating them. Here the CDR3 DNA reads TGCGCCAGCAGCTTGGAGTGGCGGTACAATGAGCAGTTCTTC. The encoded protein is CASSLEWRYNEQFF. Filled out from reference TRBV5-1 and TRBJ2-1, the complete variable domain reads KAGVTQTPRYLIKTRGQQVTLSCSPISGHRSVSWYQQTPGQGLQFLFEYFSETQRNKGNFPGRFSGRQFSNSRSEMNVSTLELGDSALYLCASSLEWRYNEQFFGPGTRLTVL.

The V gene is TRBV10-3, the J gene TRBJ1-6; no clear D. Trimming removed 6 bases at V and 7 bases at J, with 13 bases between. This CDR3 is 14 amino acids long. Germline V gene sequence: CDR1 ENHRY, CDR2 SYGVKD. CDR3 amino acids: CAISPGTGNSPLHF. CDR3 DNA sequence: TGTGCCATCAGCCCCGGAACGGGCAATTCACCCCTCCACTTT.